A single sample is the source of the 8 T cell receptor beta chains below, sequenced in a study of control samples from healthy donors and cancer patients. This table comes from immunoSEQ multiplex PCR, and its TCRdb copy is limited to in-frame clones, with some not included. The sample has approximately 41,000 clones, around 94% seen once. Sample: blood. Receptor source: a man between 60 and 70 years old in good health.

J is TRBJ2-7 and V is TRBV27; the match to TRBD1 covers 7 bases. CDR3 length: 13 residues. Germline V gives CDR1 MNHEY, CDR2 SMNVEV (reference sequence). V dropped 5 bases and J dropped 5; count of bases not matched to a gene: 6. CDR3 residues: CASSKTGIHEQYF. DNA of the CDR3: TGTGCCAGCAGTAAGACAGGGATCCACGAGCAGTACTTC.

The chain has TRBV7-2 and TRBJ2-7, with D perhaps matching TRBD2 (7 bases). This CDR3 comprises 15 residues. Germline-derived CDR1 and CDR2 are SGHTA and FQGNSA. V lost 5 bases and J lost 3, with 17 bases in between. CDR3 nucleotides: TGTGCCAGCAGCCGTAGGGGGGAGGGCCACTACGAGCAGTACTTC. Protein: CASSRRGEGHYEQYF.

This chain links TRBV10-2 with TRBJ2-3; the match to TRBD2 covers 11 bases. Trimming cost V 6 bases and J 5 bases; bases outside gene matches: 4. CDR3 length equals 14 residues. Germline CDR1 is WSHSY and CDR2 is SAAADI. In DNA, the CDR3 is TGCGCCAGCAGACTAGCGGGAGTTGTAGATACGCAGTATTTT. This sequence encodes CASRLAGVVDTQYF.

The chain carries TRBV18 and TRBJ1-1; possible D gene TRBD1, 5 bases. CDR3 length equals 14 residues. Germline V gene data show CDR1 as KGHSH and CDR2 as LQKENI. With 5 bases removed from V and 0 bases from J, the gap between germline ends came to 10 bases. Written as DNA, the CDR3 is TGTGCCAGCTCAACGGACACGCTGAACACTGAAGCTTTCTTT. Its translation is CASSTDTLNTEAFF.

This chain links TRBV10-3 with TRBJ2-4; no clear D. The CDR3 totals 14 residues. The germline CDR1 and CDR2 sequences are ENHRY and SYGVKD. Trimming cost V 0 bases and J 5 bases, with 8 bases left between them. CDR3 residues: CAISESTPQNIQYF. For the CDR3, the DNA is TGTGCCATCAGTGAGTCGACCCCTCAAAACATTCAGTACTTC.

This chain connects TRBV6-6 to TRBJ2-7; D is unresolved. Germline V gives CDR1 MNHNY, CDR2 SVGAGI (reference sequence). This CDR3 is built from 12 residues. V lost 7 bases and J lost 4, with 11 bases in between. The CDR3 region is CASTLGDYEQYF. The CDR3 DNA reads TGTGCCAGCACCCTCGGAGATTACGAGCAGTACTTC.

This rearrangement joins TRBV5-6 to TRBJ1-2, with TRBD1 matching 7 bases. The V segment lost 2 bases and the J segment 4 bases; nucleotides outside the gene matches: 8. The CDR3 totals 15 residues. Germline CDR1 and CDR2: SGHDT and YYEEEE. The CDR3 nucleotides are TGTGCCAGCAGCTTTGTTACGCAGGGGGGCTATGGCTACACCTTC. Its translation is CASSFVTQGGYGYTF.

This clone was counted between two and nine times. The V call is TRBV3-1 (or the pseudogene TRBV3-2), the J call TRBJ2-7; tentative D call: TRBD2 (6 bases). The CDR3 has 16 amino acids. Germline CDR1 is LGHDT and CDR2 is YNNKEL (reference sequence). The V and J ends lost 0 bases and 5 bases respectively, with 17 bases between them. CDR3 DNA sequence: TGTGCCAGCAGCCAAGAGGGGGGTTTCGGGGCTGACGAGCAGTACTTC. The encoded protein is CASSQEGGFGADEQYF.